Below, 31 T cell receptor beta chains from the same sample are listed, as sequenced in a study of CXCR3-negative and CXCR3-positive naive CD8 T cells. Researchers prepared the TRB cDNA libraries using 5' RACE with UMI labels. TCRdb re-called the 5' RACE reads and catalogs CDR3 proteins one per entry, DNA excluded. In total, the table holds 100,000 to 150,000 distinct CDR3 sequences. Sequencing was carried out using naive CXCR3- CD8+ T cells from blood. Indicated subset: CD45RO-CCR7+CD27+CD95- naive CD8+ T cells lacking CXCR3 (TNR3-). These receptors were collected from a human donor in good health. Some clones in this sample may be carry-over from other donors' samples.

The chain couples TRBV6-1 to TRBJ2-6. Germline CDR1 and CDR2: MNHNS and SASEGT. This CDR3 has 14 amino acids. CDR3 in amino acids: CASGTGSGANVLTF.

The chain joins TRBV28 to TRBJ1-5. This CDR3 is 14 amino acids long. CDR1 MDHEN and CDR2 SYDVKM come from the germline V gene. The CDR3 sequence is CASSSPTVRQPQHF.

This chain's CDR3 is CATIGSEDRAYGYTF. The chain carries TRBV24-1 and TRBJ1-2; the TRBD1 assignment by TCRdb is unverifiable without DNA. This CDR3 is 15 amino acids long. CDR1 and CDR2 (germline): KGHDR, SFDVKD.

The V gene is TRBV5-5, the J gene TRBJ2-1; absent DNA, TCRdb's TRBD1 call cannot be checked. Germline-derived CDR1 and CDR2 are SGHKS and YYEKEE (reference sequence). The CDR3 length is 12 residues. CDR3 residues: CASSLAGDRQFF.

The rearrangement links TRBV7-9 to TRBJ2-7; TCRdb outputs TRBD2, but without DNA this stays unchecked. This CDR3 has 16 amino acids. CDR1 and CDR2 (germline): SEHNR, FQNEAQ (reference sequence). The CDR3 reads CASSLEAGLAGVEQYF.

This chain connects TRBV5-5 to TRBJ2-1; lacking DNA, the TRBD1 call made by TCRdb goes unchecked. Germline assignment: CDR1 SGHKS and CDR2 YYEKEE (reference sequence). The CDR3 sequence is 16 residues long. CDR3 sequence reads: CASSRAGASSYNEQFF.

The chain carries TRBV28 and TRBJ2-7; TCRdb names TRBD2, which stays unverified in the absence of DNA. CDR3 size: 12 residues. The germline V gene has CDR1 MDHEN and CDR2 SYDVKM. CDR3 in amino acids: CASGLSSYEQYF.

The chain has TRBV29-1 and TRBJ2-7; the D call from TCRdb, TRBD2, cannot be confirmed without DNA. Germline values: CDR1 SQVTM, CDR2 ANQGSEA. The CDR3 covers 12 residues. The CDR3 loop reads CSAEAGAYEQYF.

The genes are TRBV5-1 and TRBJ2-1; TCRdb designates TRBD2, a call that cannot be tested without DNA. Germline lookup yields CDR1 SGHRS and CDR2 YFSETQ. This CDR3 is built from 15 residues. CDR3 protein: CASSDTSGRANEQFF.

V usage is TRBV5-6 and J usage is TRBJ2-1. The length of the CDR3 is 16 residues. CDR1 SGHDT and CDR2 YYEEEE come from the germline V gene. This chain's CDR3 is CASSLDTGPVYNEQFF.

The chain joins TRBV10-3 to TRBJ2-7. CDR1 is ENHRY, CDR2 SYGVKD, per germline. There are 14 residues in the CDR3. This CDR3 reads CAISEFTVGYEQYF.

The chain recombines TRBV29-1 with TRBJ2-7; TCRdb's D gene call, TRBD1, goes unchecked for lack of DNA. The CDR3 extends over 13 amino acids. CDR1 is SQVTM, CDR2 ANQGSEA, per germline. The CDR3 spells CSVAQGASGEQYF.

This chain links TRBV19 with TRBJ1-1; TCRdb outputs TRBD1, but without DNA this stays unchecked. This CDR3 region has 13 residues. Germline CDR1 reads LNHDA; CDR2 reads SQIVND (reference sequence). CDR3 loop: CASRTGGFTEAFF.

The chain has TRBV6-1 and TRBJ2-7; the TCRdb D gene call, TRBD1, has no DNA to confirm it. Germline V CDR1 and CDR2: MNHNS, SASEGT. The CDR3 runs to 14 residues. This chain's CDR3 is CASSETGILYEQYF.

The CDR3 loop reads CASSLFFEGANGYTF. V usage is TRBV28 and J usage is TRBJ1-2; TCRdb returns TRBD1, unconfirmable since there is no DNA. The CDR3 extends over 15 amino acids. Germline CDR1 and CDR2: MDHEN and SYDVKM.

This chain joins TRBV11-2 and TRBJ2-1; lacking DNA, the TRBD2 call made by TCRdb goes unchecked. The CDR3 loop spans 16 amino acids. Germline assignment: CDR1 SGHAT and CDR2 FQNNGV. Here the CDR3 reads CASSLAGPQRYNEQFF. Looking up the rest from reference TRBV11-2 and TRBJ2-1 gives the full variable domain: EAGVAQSPRYKIIEKRQSVAFWCNPISGHATLYWYQQILGQGPKLLIQFQNNGVVDDSQLPKDRFSAERLKGVDSTLKIQPAKLEDSAVYLCASSLAGPQRYNEQFFGPGTRLTVL.

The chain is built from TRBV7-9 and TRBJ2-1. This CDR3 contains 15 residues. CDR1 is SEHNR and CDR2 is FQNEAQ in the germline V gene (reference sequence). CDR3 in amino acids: CASSLRLADHNEQFF.

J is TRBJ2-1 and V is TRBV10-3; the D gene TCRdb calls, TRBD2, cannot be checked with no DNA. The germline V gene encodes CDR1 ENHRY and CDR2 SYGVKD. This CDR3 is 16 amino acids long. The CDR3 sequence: CAISESTSSRYNEQFF.

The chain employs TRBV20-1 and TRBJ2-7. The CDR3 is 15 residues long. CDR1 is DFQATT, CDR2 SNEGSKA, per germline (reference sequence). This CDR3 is CSASGSEMNPDEQYF.

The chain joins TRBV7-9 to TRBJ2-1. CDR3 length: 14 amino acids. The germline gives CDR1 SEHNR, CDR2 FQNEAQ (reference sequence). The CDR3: CASSIGGVVNEQFF.

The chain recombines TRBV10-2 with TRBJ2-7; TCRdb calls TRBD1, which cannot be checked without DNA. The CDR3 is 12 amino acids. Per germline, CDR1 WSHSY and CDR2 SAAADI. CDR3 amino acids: CASDQGTGLQYF.

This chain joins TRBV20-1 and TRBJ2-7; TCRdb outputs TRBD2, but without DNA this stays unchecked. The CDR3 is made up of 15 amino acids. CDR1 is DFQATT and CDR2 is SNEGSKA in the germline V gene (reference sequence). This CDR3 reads CSAIGISGRFNEQYF.

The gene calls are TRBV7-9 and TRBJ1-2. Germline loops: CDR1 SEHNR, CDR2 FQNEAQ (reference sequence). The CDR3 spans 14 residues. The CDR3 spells CASSSKGRPDGYTF. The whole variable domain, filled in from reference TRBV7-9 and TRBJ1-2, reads DTGVSQNPRHKITKRGQNVTFRCDPISEHNRLYWYRQTLGQGPEFLTYFQNEAQLEKSRLLSDRFSAERPKGSFSTLEIQRTEQGDSAMYLCASSSKGRPDGYTFGSGTRLTVV.

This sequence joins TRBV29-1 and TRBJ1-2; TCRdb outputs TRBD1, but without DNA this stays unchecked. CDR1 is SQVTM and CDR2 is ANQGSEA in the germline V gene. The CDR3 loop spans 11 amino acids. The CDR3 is CSVLRDYGYTF.

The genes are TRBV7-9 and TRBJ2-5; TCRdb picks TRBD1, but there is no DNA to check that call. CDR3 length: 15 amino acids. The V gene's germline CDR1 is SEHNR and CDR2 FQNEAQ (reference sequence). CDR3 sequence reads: CASSWTGGPQETQYF. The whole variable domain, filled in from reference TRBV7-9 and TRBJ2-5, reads DTGVSQNPRHKITKRGQNVTFRCDPISEHNRLYWYRQTLGQGPEFLTYFQNEAQLEKSRLLSDRFSAERPKGSFSTLEIQRTEQGDSAMYLCASSWTGGPQETQYFGPGTRLLVL.

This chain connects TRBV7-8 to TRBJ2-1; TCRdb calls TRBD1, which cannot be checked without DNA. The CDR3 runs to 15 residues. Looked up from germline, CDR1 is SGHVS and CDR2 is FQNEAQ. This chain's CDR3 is CASSLLVWGSNEQFF.

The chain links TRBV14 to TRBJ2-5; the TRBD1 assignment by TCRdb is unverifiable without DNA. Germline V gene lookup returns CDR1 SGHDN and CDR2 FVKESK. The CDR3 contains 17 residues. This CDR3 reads CASSQRGTELPEETQYF.

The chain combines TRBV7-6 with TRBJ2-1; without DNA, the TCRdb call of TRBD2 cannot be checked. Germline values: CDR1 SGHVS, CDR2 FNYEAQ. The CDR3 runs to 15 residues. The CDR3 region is CASSLSGGDSDEQFF. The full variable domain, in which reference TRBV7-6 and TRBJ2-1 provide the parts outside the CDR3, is GAGVSQSPRYKVTKRGQDVALRCDPISGHVSLYWYRQALGQGPEFLTYFNYEAQQDKSGLPNDRFSAERPEGSISTLTIQRTEQRDSAMYRCASSLSGGDSDEQFFGPGTRLTVL.

The CDR3 here is CASSSGPGWGTDTQYF. V gene TRBV5-1 combines with J gene TRBJ2-3; TCRdb picks TRBD1, but there is no DNA to check that call. The CDR3 runs 16 residues. Germline values: CDR1 SGHRS, CDR2 YFSETQ.

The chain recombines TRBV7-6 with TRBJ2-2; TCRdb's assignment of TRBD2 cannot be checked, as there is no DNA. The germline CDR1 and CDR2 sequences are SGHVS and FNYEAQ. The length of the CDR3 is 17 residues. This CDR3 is CASSSPRGGAGTGELFF.

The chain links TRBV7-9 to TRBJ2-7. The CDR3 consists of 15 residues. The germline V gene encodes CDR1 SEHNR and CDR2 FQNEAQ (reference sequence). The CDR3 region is CASSLVGTEHYEQYF.